This paragraph reports one T cell receptor beta chain. The junction departs from the called germline gene at one end, perhaps through a read error. The sample is drawn from a study of CD8+ T cells in alopecia areata. About the research overall: Tofacitinib administration to treated patients was oral, at 5 to 10 mg twice daily.

Extraction of RNA preceded its reverse transcription into cDNA, which served as the sequencing template. Sequencing was performed with immunoSEQ multiplex PCR; in TCRdb, only in-frame clones are kept and a portion is missing. The top ten hold 15% to 20% of the sample, which has some 170,000 clones, roughly 60% seen once. Noted treatment: oral pan-JAK inhibitor, 5-10 mg twice daily. Germline V gene lookup returns CDR1 SNHLY and CDR2 FYNNEI. The CDR3 is 13 amino acids. The chain is built from TRBV2 and TRBJ2-7, with D tentatively TRBD1 or TRBD2 (5 bases each). This clonotype was obtained from a human donor with alopecia areata. The sample here was CD4+ T cells sorted from blood, taken at approximately week 61, from a patient treated with tofacitinib. CDR3 amino acids: CASTLLGQEASIF. Here the CDR3 DNA reads TGTGCCAGCACCCTCCTGGGGCAGGAGGCCTCAATCTTC.